This T cell receptor beta chain was recorded in a study of CD8 T cells in Susac syndrome. Study as a whole: Patients with Susac syndrome were, at the time of blood collection, therapy-naive, maintained on corticosteroids, or maintained on intravenous immunoglobulin alone.

From germline, CDR1 is SGHRS and CDR2 YFSETQ. The CDR3 has 16 residues. With V trimmed by 1 base and J by 5 bases, 3 bases remained unmatched. TCR beta sequencing was performed on blood CD8+ and CD4+ T cells. TEMRA cells were FACS-enriched, and CD8+ and CD4+ T cells were isolated negatively. RNA in amounts of 0.5 to 1 ug was reverse transcribed with random hexamers. With immunoSEQ multiplex PCR, TCR beta CDR3 was amplified across 54 Vbeta and 13 Jbeta. One entry per CDR3 protein, called by TCRdb with MiXCR from the immunoSEQ multiplex PCR reads. This table holds about 180,000 distinct CDR3 sequences, approximately 94% found once.

This rearrangement joins TRBV5-1 to TRBJ2-3; 14 bases map to TRBD2. This TCR derives from a human donor with Susac syndrome. The sequenced material came from CD4+ T cells from PBMCs. Here the CDR3 DNA reads TGCGCCAGCAGCTTGTATGGGACTAGCGGGGGAGATACGCAGTATTTT. Protein product: CASSLYGTSGGDTQYF.